The present T cell receptor (beta chain) was sequenced within a study of T cell clones after liver transplantation. Sequenced by immunoSEQ multiplex PCR; TCRdb stores in-frame clones only, minus some. The sample lists some 70,000 clones, roughly 80% occurring once. This clone was counted a single time. The V gene's germline CDR1 is MNHNS and CDR2 SASEGT. This CDR3 is built from 15 residues. V lost 0 bases and J 4 bases, leaving 12 bases between the germline ends. The chain has TRBV6-1 and TRBJ1-1; D is uncertain. The origin of this receptor is a human donor who received a liver transplant. The input for sequencing was CD4+ T cells from blood, taken before liver transplant. The CDR3 DNA is TGTGCCAGCAGTGAAGCGGCAGGCCGTGGCACTGAAGCTTTCTTT. Translation: CASSEAAGRGTEAFF.